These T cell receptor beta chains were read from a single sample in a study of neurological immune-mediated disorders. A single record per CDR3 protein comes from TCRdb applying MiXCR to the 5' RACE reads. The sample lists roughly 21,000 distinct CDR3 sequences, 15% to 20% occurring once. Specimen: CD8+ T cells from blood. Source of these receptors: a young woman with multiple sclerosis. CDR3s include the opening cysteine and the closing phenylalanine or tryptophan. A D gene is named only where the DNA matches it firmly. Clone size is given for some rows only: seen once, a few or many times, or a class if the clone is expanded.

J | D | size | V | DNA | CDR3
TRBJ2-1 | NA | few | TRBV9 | TGTGCCAGCAGCGCTAATAACAATGAGCAGTTCTTC | CASSANNNEQFF
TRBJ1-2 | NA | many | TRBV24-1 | TGTGCCACCAGTGATGAAGCTGCAGGGCAAAGCTATGGCTACACCTTC | CATSDEAAGQSYGYTF
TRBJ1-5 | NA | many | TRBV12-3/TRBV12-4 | TGTGCCAGCACCCCGAGTGACAGGAGAGATCAGCCCCAGCATTTT | CASTPSDRRDQPQHF
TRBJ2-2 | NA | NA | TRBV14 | TGTGCCAGCAGCCAAGATAGTACAGTAATGTTCACCGGGGAGCTGTTTTTT | CASSQDSTVMFTGELFF
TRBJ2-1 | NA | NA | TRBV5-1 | TGCGCCAGCAGCCCGACTGCGGGACGGTTCTACAATGAGCAGTTCTTC | CASSPTAGRFYNEQFF
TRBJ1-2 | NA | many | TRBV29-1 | TGCAGCGTTGAATCCAGAAACTATGGCTACACCTTC | CSVESRNYGYTF
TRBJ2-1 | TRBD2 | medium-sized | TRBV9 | TGTGCCAGCAGCGTAGGCGGGAGGGCTGACAATGAGCAGTTCTTC | CASSVGGRADNEQFF
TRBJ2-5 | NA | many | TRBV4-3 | TGCGCCAGCAGCCAAGTTACGGGGGGCGGGTCGGAGACCCAGTACTTC | CASSQVTGGGSETQYF
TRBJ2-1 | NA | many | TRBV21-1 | TGTGCCAGCAGCCTCCGGGACAGGGACCCGGGGTACAATGAGCAGTTCTTC | CASSLRDRDPGYNEQFF
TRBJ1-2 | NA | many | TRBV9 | TGTGCCAGCAGCGTAGCCAGCTATGGCTACACCTTC | CASSVASYGYTF
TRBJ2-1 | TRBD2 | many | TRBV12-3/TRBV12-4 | TGTGCCAGCAGTTTAAGGCGGGAGGGCCCCTACAATGAGCAGTTCTTC | CASSLRREGPYNEQFF
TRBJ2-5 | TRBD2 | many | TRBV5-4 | TGTGTCAGCAGCTTGCTCGGGAGGGAGACCCAGTACTTC | CVSSLLGRETQYF
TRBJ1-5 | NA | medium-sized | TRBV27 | TGTGCCAGCAGTTTAGGTGTAGGGAAGAGTCAGCCCCAGCATTTT | CASSLGVGKSQPQHF
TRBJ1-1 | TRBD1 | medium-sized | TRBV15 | TGTGCCACCAGCCCTCTTCGACAGGGTGCTGAAGCTTTCTTT | CATSPLRQGAEAFF
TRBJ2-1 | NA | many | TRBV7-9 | TGTGCCAGCGGCTTCCCCGGGGGCAATGAGCAGTTCTTC | CASGFPGGNEQFF
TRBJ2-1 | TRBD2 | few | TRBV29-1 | TGCAGCGTTTCCGGGACTAGCGGGAACTACAATGAGCAGTTCTTC | CSVSGTSGNYNEQFF